These 32 T cell receptor beta chains came from one sample sequenced in a study of blood T cell repertoires in COVID-19. Profiled with immunoSEQ multiplex PCR; TCRdb holds only in-frame clones, not every one. The sample holds around 300,000 clones, approximately 89% seen once. The specimen sequenced was PBMCs or T cells enriched from blood (not recorded which). The receptors derive from a woman aged 18 to 35 who had recovered from COVID-19.

This chain joins TRBV2 and TRBJ1-2, with D possibly matching TRBD1 (5 bases). Trimming pared 7 bases from V and 8 bases from J, leaving 8 bases between. Germline CDR1 reads SNHLY; CDR2 reads FYNNEI. This CDR3 has 10 residues. CDR3 coding DNA: TGTGCCAGCATAGGGGAAGGCTACACCTTC. It yields the protein CASIGEGYTF.

This clone was detected only once. The chain has TRBV9 and TRBJ2-3; 11 bases map to TRBD2. Looked up from germline, CDR1 is SGDLS and CDR2 is YYNGEE. Trimming cost V 0 bases and J 2 bases; bases outside gene matches: 8. The CDR3 extends over 18 amino acids. The CDR3 bases are TGTGCCAGCAGCGTAGGACTAGCGGGGACCCCCCCCACAGATACGCAGTATTTT. Its protein is CASSVGLAGTPPTDTQYF.

The chain uses TRBV19 and TRBJ1-1; 10 positions agree with TRBD1. The junction had 4 bases not matched to a gene; V was cut back by 5 bases and J by 4 bases. The CDR3 spans 14 residues. CDR1 and CDR2 (germline): LNHDA, SQIVND (reference sequence). The CDR3 spells CASSGDRGATEAFF. As DNA, the CDR3 is TGTGCCAGTAGTGGGGACAGGGGCGCCACTGAAGCTTTCTTT.

The rearrangement uses TRBV11-2 and TRBJ2-7; 10 nucleotides agree with TRBD2. The germline CDR1 and CDR2 sequences are SGHAT and FQNNGV. V lost 1 base, J lost 3 bases, and 3 bases stayed unmatched. The CDR3 has 15 amino acids. The CDR3 is CASSLGTSGSYEQYF. In DNA form, the CDR3 reads TGTGCCAGCAGCTTAGGGACTAGCGGAAGCTACGAGCAGTACTTC.

J is TRBJ1-2 and V is TRBV28; possible D gene TRBD1, 6 bases. The CDR3 is made up of 14 amino acids. V shed 6 bases and J shed 7 bases, with 18 bases lying between them. Germline V gene data show CDR1 as MDHEN and CDR2 as SYDVKM. The CDR3 loop reads CASRPTGGLVGYTF. In DNA, the CDR3 is TGTGCCAGCAGGCCCACGGGGGGGCTGGTTGGCTACACCTTC.

This chain links TRBV11-2 with TRBJ2-2; TRBD1 matches 7 bases. Trimming cost V 5 bases and J 5 bases; bases outside gene matches: 8. The CDR3 sequence is 15 residues long. Germline V lookup: CDR1 SGHAT, CDR2 FQNNGV. The CDR3 DNA sequence: TGTGCCAGCAGCCAGCGGACAGGTTGGACCGGGGAGCTGTTTTTT. Its translation is CASSQRTGWTGELFF.

V usage is TRBV3-1 (or the pseudogene TRBV3-2) and J usage is TRBJ1-4; 8 nucleotides align to TRBD1. Germline CDR1 LGHDT, CDR2 YNNKEL (reference sequence). J lost 7 bases, V lost 0 bases, and 4 bases had no gene match. CDR3 length: 15 amino acids. Here the CDR3 reads CASSQETGDFEKLFF. CDR3 nucleotide sequence: TGTGCCAGCAGCCAAGAGACAGGGGACTTTGAAAAACTGTTTTTT.

The chain couples TRBV7-6 to TRBJ1-4; 7 bases map to TRBD1. The CDR3 sequence is 15 residues long. CDR1 is SGHVS, CDR2 FNYEAQ, per germline. Unmatched junction bases numbered 6, after V lost 5 bases and J lost 3 bases. The CDR3: CASSPGGSANEKLFF. The DNA of the CDR3 is TGTGCCAGCAGCCCAGGGGGGTCGGCTAATGAAAAACTGTTTTTT.

This clone was observed once. As DNA, the CDR3 is TGTGCCAGCAGTACGACAGGGAACTATGGCTACACCTTC. Amino acids: CASSTTGNYGYTF. The rearrangement joins TRBV12-3 or TRBV12-4 to TRBJ1-2; 7 positions agree with TRBD1. Germline trimming cut 5 bases from V and 2 bases from J; bases unmatched to any gene: 2. The CDR3 runs 13 residues.

This chain connects TRBV14 to TRBJ1-2; TRBD1 agrees at 9 bases. CDR3 length: 14 amino acids. The V and J ends lost 4 bases and 7 bases, in that order; junction bases with no gene match: 7. The V gene's germline CDR1 is SGHDN and CDR2 FVKESK. The chain's CDR3 is CASSLRDRVGGYTF. The CDR3 DNA is TGTGCCAGCAGCCTTCGGGACAGGGTCGGTGGCTACACCTTC. The full variable domain, with the rest looked up from reference TRBV14 and TRBJ1-2, is EAGVTQFPSHSVIEKGQTVTLRCDPISGHDNLYWYRRVMGKEIKFLLHFVKESKQDESGMPNNRFLAERTGGTYSTLKVQPAELEDSGVYFCASSLRDRVGGYTFGSGTRLTVV.

This clone appeared a single time. The rearrangement links TRBV5-1 to TRBJ2-7; 8 nucleotides agree with TRBD1. The CDR3 runs to 15 residues. Germline V gene data show CDR1 as SGHRS and CDR2 as YFSETQ. J was trimmed by 5 bases and V by 2 bases; bases with no gene match: 9. This chain's CDR3 is CASSLADRDVDEQYF. DNA of the CDR3: TGCGCCAGCAGCTTAGCGGACAGGGACGTGGACGAGCAGTACTTC.

The chain joins TRBV11-3 to TRBJ2-7, with D maybe TRBD1 (5 bases). CDR3 length: 15 amino acids. The V gene lost 1 base and the J gene lost 2 bases, with 12 bases spanning the gap. CDR1 is SGHNT and CDR2 is YENEEA in the germline V gene. In nucleotides, the CDR3 is TGTGCCAGCAGCTTAGTAGGGGTCAGTGCCTACGAGCAGTACTTC. It codes for CASSLVGVSAYEQYF.

The chain combines TRBV5-6 with TRBJ2-7, with a possible D match to TRBD2 (6 bases). The CDR3 consists of 16 residues. The germline CDR1 and CDR2 sequences are SGHDT and YYEEEE. The V end was cut by 1 base, the J end by 5 bases, with 19 bases between. The CDR3 spells CASSLLASRGAHEQYF. For the CDR3, the DNA is TGTGCCAGCAGCTTGCTAGCGAGCCGAGGAGCACACGAGCAGTACTTC.

This rearrangement joins TRBV24-1 to TRBJ1-2; D is unresolved. The CDR3 covers 12 residues. The germline V gene encodes CDR1 KGHDR and CDR2 SFDVKD. V dropped 5 bases and J dropped 5 bases, with 8 bases sitting between them. CDR3 sequence: CATSALGYGYTF. CDR3 DNA: TGTGCCACCAGTGCCCTCGGTTATGGCTACACCTTC.

J is TRBJ2-7 and V is TRBV6-2 or TRBV6-3; D not certain. The CDR3 consists of 14 residues. V was trimmed by 3 bases and J by 1 base, leaving 10 bases between them. Germline values: CDR1 MNHEY, CDR2 SVGEGT. CDR3 loop: CASSYMPESYEQYF. CDR3 DNA sequence: TGTGCCAGCAGTTATATGCCAGAATCCTACGAGCAGTACTTC.

This clone showed up just once. V and J are TRBV28 and TRBJ1-2; tentative D call: TRBD1 (6 bases). With 3 bases removed from V and 4 bases from J, the gap between germline ends came to 12 bases. From germline, CDR1 is MDHEN and CDR2 SYDVKM. This CDR3 has 14 amino acids. Here the CDR3 DNA reads TGTGCCAGCAGTTTGTGGGACACCAGCTATGGCTACACCTTC. Amino acids: CASSLWDTSYGYTF.

The chain carries TRBV7-2 and TRBJ1-1; D remains unclear. The CDR3 extends over 15 amino acids. Germline assignment: CDR1 SGHTA and CDR2 FQGNSA. The germline V and J ends were trimmed by 2 bases and 3 bases, with 13 bases remaining between them. CDR3 sequence: CASSLMGGRDTEAFF. CDR3 in DNA: TGTGCCAGCAGCTTAATGGGAGGGCGGGACACTGAAGCTTTCTTT. The entire variable domain, with the rest obtained from reference TRBV7-2 and TRBJ1-1, is as follows: GAGVSQSPSNKVTEKGKDVELRCDPISGHTALYWYRQSLGQGLEFLIYFQGNSAPDKSGLPSDRFSAERTGGSVSTLTIQRTQQEDSAVYLCASSLMGGRDTEAFFGQGTRLTVV.

The chain employs TRBV5-4 and TRBJ2-1; 11 nucleotides match TRBD2. The CDR3 has 14 amino acids. With V trimmed by 0 bases and J by 7 bases, 0 bases remained unmatched. In germline, CDR1 is SGHNT, CDR2 YYREEE (reference sequence). The CDR3 DNA sequence: TGTGCCAGCAGCTTGGGGACTAGCGGGAATGAGCAGTTCTTC. This codes for CASSLGTSGNEQFF.

The chain uses TRBV29-1 and TRBJ2-5; TRBD1 matches at 8 bases. CDR3 length equals 16 residues. CDR1 SQVTM and CDR2 ANQGSEA come from the germline V gene. V trimming: 1 base; J trimming: 2 bases; junction bases outside the gene matches: 9. This CDR3 is CSVEALQGVVQETQYF. Written as DNA, the CDR3 is TGCAGCGTTGAAGCACTACAGGGGGTCGTACAAGAGACCCAGTACTTC.

The chain has TRBV2 and TRBJ2-2, with TRBD2 matching over 8 bases. The germline CDR1 and CDR2 sequences are SNHLY and FYNNEI. The ends lost 6 bases at V and 6 bases at J; junction bases unmatched: 6. The CDR3 is made up of 14 amino acids. The CDR3 sequence is CASRLGLAPGELFF. In DNA form, the CDR3 reads TGTGCCAGCAGGTTAGGACTAGCTCCCGGGGAGCTGTTTTTT.

This chain joins TRBV19 and TRBJ1-1; TRBD1 matches at 7 bases. The J segment lost 11 bases and the V segment lost 3 bases, leaving 9 bases of the junction unmatched. CDR1 is LNHDA and CDR2 is SQIVND in the germline V gene (reference sequence). CDR3 length: 13 amino acids. The CDR3: CASSMGTGVGAFF. The DNA for the CDR3 is TGTGCCAGTAGTATGGGAACAGGGGTAGGGGCTTTCTTT. The full variable domain, rest sourced from reference TRBV19 and TRBJ1-1, is DGGITQSPKYLFRKEGQNVTLSCEQNLNHDAMYWYRQDPGQGLRLIYYSQIVNDFQKGDIAEGYSVSREKKESFPLTVTSAQKNPTAFYLCASSMGTGVGAFFGQGTRLTVV.

The rearrangement uses TRBV4-2 and TRBJ1-1; maybe TRBD1 (5 bases). V gave up 5 bases and J gave up 9 bases, with 19 bases separating them. Germline loops: CDR1 LGHNA, CDR2 YNFKEQ. The CDR3 has 14 residues. CDR3 DNA sequence: TGTGCCAGCAGCATCGGCGGGGGGGTAGATAAAGCTTTCTTT. Its translation is CASSIGGGVDKAFF.

This chain uses TRBV27 with TRBJ2-7, with a weak D call TRBD1 (6 bases). From germline, CDR1 is MNHEY and CDR2 SMNVEV (reference sequence). Trimming cost V 0 bases and J 0 bases, with 12 bases left between them. This CDR3 spans 16 amino acids. The CDR3 nucleotides are TGTGCCAGCAGTTTATCTGGGGGCTTCGGCTCCTACGAGCAGTACTTC. It translates to CASSLSGGFGSYEQYF.

This clone has a single count. This sample also contains other DNA sequences that code for the same CDR3. The genes are TRBV4-3 and TRBJ1-2; D remains unclear. The ends were cut back, 0 bases at V and 5 bases at J, with 7 bases in the middle. This CDR3 is 13 amino acids long. Germline V CDR1 and CDR2: LGHNA, YSLEER. Here the CDR3 DNA reads TGCGCCAGCAGCCAAGATCGGGATTATGGCTACACCTTC. This gives the protein CASSQDRDYGYTF.

The gene calls are TRBV5-4 and TRBJ2-7, with TRBD1 as a possible D gene (6 bases). The V gene lost 0 bases and the J gene lost 3 bases, with 13 bases spanning the gap. Germline assignment: CDR1 SGHNT and CDR2 YYREEE (reference sequence). This CDR3 has 15 amino acids. Here the CDR3 reads CASSLGADRNYEQYF. DNA for the CDR3: TGTGCCAGCAGCTTGGGAGCCGACAGGAACTACGAGCAGTACTTC. Together with reference TRBV5-4 and TRBJ2-7, the CDR3 gives the full variable domain: ETGVTQSPTHLIKTRGQQVTLRCSSQSGHNTVSWYQQALGQGPQFIFQYYREEENGRGNFPPRFSGLQFPNYSSELNVNALELDDSALYLCASSLGADRNYEQYFGPGTRLTVT.

The chain links TRBV5-1 to TRBJ2-2, with a tentative D call TRBD2 (6 bases). Per the germline V gene, CDR1 is SGHRS and CDR2 is YFSETQ. Trimming pared 4 bases from V and 3 bases from J, leaving 16 bases between. The CDR3 covers 16 residues. This CDR3 reads CASSKKWDSYTGELFF. DNA for the CDR3: TGCGCCAGCAGCAAAAAATGGGACTCCTACACCGGGGAGCTGTTTTTT.

This clone was seen repeatedly, ten times or more. The chain has TRBV9 and TRBJ2-3; 7 bases agree with TRBD1. V dropped 5 bases and J dropped 3; count of bases not matched to a gene: 9. This CDR3 has 15 residues. From germline, CDR1 is SGDLS and CDR2 YYNGEE. CDR3 region: CASSTEGARTDTQYF. For the CDR3, the DNA is TGTGCCAGCAGTACAGAGGGGGCGAGGACAGATACGCAGTATTTT.

The chain recombines TRBV9 with TRBJ2-3; TRBD1 is a possible D gene (6 bases). Per the germline V gene, CDR1 is SGDLS and CDR2 is YYNGEE. The CDR3 is 14 amino acids. Trimming cost V 3 bases and J 4 bases, with 12 bases left between them. The CDR3 reads CASSDRVGSDTQYF. The DNA for the CDR3 is TGTGCCAGCAGCGACAGGGTAGGGTCAGATACGCAGTATTTT.

The chain employs TRBV15 and TRBJ1-1; 11 bases are a match to TRBD1. The CDR3 sequence is 16 residues long. Trimming cost V 3 bases and J 6 bases; bases outside gene matches: 9. Germline V gives CDR1 LNHNV, CDR2 YYDKDF (reference sequence). CDR3 nucleotide sequence: TGTGCCACCAGCAGCCCCGGACAGGGGGCTGTCCCTGAAGCTTTCTTT. Protein sequence: CATSSPGQGAVPEAFF.

This clone was seen a single time. The chain joins TRBV5-6 to TRBJ1-4, with 9 bases fitting TRBD1. Per the germline V gene, CDR1 is SGHDT and CDR2 is YYEEEE. J was trimmed by 7 bases and V by 0 bases; bases with no gene match: 4. The CDR3 is made up of 15 amino acids. The chain's CDR3 is CASSLARDRVEKLFF. CDR3 DNA: TGTGCCAGCAGCTTGGCCCGGGACAGGGTTGAAAAACTGTTTTTT.

The chain is built from TRBV5-6 and TRBJ2-5; a weak D match, TRBD2 (5 bases). Deletions cut 4 bases from V and 0 bases from J, with 25 bases between. From germline, CDR1 is SGHDT and CDR2 YYEEEE. The CDR3 extends over 19 amino acids. The CDR3 is CASSPTRIWSRGYQETQYF. The CDR3 DNA reads TGTGCCAGCAGCCCCACCCGTATCTGGTCAAGAGGGTACCAAGAGACCCAGTACTTC.

This chain uses TRBV18 with TRBJ2-5; unclear D gene. The V and J ends lost 5 bases and 2 bases respectively, with 9 bases between them. Per germline, CDR1 KGHSH and CDR2 LQKENI. This CDR3 contains 13 residues. As DNA, the CDR3 is TGTGCCAGCTCATCAAGAACTCAAGAGACCCAGTACTTC. Encoded protein: CASSSRTQETQYF.